The present T cell receptor beta chain was sequenced within a study of T cell repertoires in cytomegalovirus infection. For the study at large: Public TCR beta signatures indicated both CMV infection and matching HLA type.

MiXCR, run by TCRdb on the reads, gives a single entry per CDR3 protein. The sample has 200,000 to 300,000 distinct CDR3 sequences, roughly 12% seen once. This clonotype has a count of ten or more. The antigen remains undetermined. The study's findings and limits: In two of eight donors, the top clonotype was HLA-C-restricted CMV-specific.

The TCR was taken from a human donor in good health (CMV status not recorded). Some clones in this sample may be carry-over from other donors' samples. Sequenced input: PBMCs.

This CDR3 is CASRTGTVEAFF. The CDR3 nucleotides read TGTGCCAGCAGAACCGGGACAGTTGAAGCTTTCTTT. V usage is TRBV6-2 or TRBV6-3 and J usage is TRBJ1-1, with 7 bases aligning to TRBD1. CDR3 size: 12 residues. Trimming cost V 6 bases and J 7 bases; bases outside gene matches: 5. Germline V gene sequence: CDR1 MNHEY, CDR2 SVGEGT.